The 30 T cell receptor beta chains presented below share a single source sample, sequenced in a study of blood T cell repertoires in COVID-19. The repertoire was sequenced with immunoSEQ multiplex PCR; TCRdb's copy has only in-frame clones and lacks some. The data contain 100,000 or so clones, just under 80% of them singletons. The sample comprised peripheral blood. The receptors originated from a woman in her seventies with acute or convalescent COVID-19.

The genes are TRBV11-2 and TRBJ2-5, with no clear D. The ends were cut back, 0 bases at V and 5 bases at J, with 7 bases in the middle. Germline-derived CDR1 and CDR2 are SGHAT and FQNNGV. There are 13 residues in the CDR3. CDR3 bases: TGTGCCAGCAGCTTAGAACAATCGGAGACCCAGTACTTC. It encodes CASSLEQSETQYF.

Notes on this clone: In the same sample, other DNA sequences code for this CDR3. The genes are TRBV2 and TRBJ2-5; no clear D gene. Per the germline V gene, CDR1 is SNHLY and CDR2 is FYNNEI. This CDR3 has 12 residues. Trimming took 4 bases from V and 2 from J, leaving 5 bases between them. The CDR3 loop is CASSGQQETQYF. The CDR3 bases are TGTGCCAGCAGTGGGCAGCAAGAGACCCAGTACTTC.

This chain connects TRBV27 to TRBJ1-2, with 7 bases lining up with TRBD1. This CDR3 is 15 amino acids long. The V and J ends lost 6 bases and 5 bases, in that order; junction bases with no gene match: 12. Germline-derived CDR1 and CDR2 are MNHEY and SMNVEV (reference sequence). This chain's CDR3 is CASRQQGEFGYGYTF. Written as DNA, the CDR3 is TGTGCCAGCAGACAGCAGGGGGAATTTGGATATGGCTACACCTTC.

The chain has TRBV19 and TRBJ2-5; TRBD1 aligns across 9 bases. Trimming took 5 bases from V and 5 from J; bases not matched to a gene: 6. The length of the CDR3 is 14 residues. CDR1 LNHDA and CDR2 SQIVND come from the germline V gene (reference sequence). CDR3 bases: TGTGCCAGTAGTTCCGGGGACAGGGTCGAGACCCAGTACTTC. Amino acids: CASSSGDRVETQYF. The full variable domain, completed using reference TRBV19 and TRBJ2-5, is DGGITQSPKYLFRKEGQNVTLSCEQNLNHDAMYWYRQDPGQGLRLIYYSQIVNDFQKGDIAEGYSVSREKKESFPLTVTSAQKNPTAFYLCASSSGDRVETQYFGPGTRLLVL.

This rearrangement joins TRBV7-6 to TRBJ1-6; D uncertain. The germline V gene encodes CDR1 SGHVS and CDR2 FNYEAQ. V was clipped by 5 bases and J by 9 bases, with 20 bases between them. CDR3 length: 16 residues. CDR3 in DNA: TGTGCCAGCAGCCTGAGGCCCCGGGGAGGCGGTTCACCCCTCCACTTT. It specifies CASSLRPRGGGSPLHF.

The genes are TRBV10-2 and TRBJ1-1, with D hard to call. This CDR3 is built from 14 residues. Per the germline V gene, CDR1 is WSHSY and CDR2 is SAAADI. V was shortened by 3 bases and J by 1 base, with 9 bases between the two germline ends. In DNA, the CDR3 is TGCGCCAGCAGTGAAGAGGGTTGGAACACTGAAGCTTTCTTT. Translation: CASSEEGWNTEAFF.

V usage is TRBV7-8 and J usage is TRBJ1-2, with TRBD1 as a possible D gene (5 bases). Germline V lookup: CDR1 SGHVS, CDR2 FQNEAQ. Trimming took 1 base from V and 3 from J, leaving 6 bases between them. The CDR3 loop spans 13 amino acids. Here the CDR3 reads CASSLGDYYGYTF. The CDR3 nucleotides read TGTGCCAGCAGCTTAGGGGACTACTATGGCTACACCTTC. The variable domain in full, completed from reference TRBV7-8 and TRBJ1-2, reads GAGVSQSPRYKVAKRGQDVALRCDPISGHVSLFWYQQALGQGPEFLTYFQNEAQLDKSGLPSDRFFAERPEGSVSTLKIQRTQQEDSAVYLCASSLGDYYGYTFGSGTRLTVV.

In this sample, this clone is medium-sized (0.01 to 0.1%). V and J are TRBV7-9 and TRBJ2-3; 9 bases match TRBD1. Germline V gene sequence: CDR1 SEHNR, CDR2 FQNEAQ (reference sequence). This CDR3 is 12 amino acids long. V lost 8 bases to trimming and J lost 4 bases; unmatched junction nucleotides: 1. CDR3 sequence (DNA): TGTGCCAGCGACAGGGGGTCAGATACGCAGTATTTT. This encodes CASDRGSDTQYF.

This chain's CDR3 is CASRHAGLAEVNEQFF. For the CDR3, the DNA is TGTGCCAGTAGGCACGCGGGACTAGCGGAGGTCAATGAGCAGTTCTTC. The V gene is TRBV19, the J gene TRBJ2-1, with TRBD2 matching over 11 bases. Germline V gene data show CDR1 as LNHDA and CDR2 as SQIVND (reference sequence). V lost 6 bases and J lost 6; bases outside the gene matches: 10. The CDR3 extends over 16 amino acids. The variable domain in full, completed from reference TRBV19 and TRBJ2-1, reads DGGITQSPKYLFRKEGQNVTLSCEQNLNHDAMYWYRQDPGQGLRLIYYSQIVNDFQKGDIAEGYSVSREKKESFPLTVTSAQKNPTAFYLCASRHAGLAEVNEQFFGPGTRLTVL.

V usage is TRBV9 and J usage is TRBJ2-5, with TRBD2 matching 11 bases. The CDR3 has 14 amino acids. Trimming took 7 bases from V and 2 from J; bases not matched to a gene: 4. Germline assignment: CDR1 SGDLS and CDR2 YYNGEE. CDR3 sequence: CASGSSGGQETQYF. The CDR3, as DNA: TGTGCCAGCGGATCTAGCGGGGGGCAAGAGACCCAGTACTTC. Full variable domain (rest looked up from reference TRBV9 and TRBJ2-5): DSGVTQTPKHLITATGQRVTLRCSPRSGDLSVYWYQQSLDQGLQFLIQYYNGEERAKGNILERFSAQQFPDLHSELNLSSLELGDSALYFCASGSSGGQETQYFGPGTRLLVL.

This rearrangement joins TRBV5-5 to TRBJ2-5; the D is unclear. The V and J ends lost 2 bases and 0 bases respectively, with 14 bases between them. This CDR3 spans 16 amino acids. Germline V gives CDR1 SGHKS, CDR2 YYEKEE (reference sequence). CDR3 amino acids: CASSFGQTLYQETQYF. The DNA for the CDR3 is TGTGCCAGCAGCTTTGGGCAGACGTTGTACCAAGAGACCCAGTACTTC.

The chain joins TRBV30 to TRBJ1-1, with 8 bases that match TRBD1. CDR1 is GTSNPN, CDR2 SVGIG, per germline (reference sequence). CDR3 size: 14 residues. After removal of 6 bases from V and 1 base from J, the junction contained 7 bases not matched to a gene. This chain's CDR3 is CACYQGAQNTEAFF. The CDR3 bases are TGTGCCTGTTACCAGGGGGCGCAGAACACTGAAGCTTTCTTT.

The V call is TRBV20-1, the J call TRBJ1-2, with D possibly being TRBD1 (6 bases). The CDR3 consists of 16 residues. Per the germline V gene, CDR1 is DFQATT and CDR2 is SNEGSKA (reference sequence). V lost 3 bases and J 4 bases, leaving 21 bases between the germline ends. CDR3: CSASGARDTDFYGYTF. The CDR3 bases are TGCAGTGCTAGTGGGGCCCGGGACACTGACTTCTATGGCTACACCTTC.

This clone was picked up one time. This chain joins TRBV12-3 or TRBV12-4 and TRBJ1-5, with no clear D. This CDR3 is 12 amino acids long. V was pared by 2 bases and J by 5 bases, with 4 bases between. CDR3 nucleotide sequence: TGTGCCAGCAGTTTACCGGATCAGCCCCAGCATTTT. It is translated as CASSLPDQPQHF.

In its sample, this clone was seen once. The J gene is TRBJ1-5, the V gene TRBV7-3; D gene unclear. Germline V gene lookup returns CDR1 SGHTA and CDR2 FQGTGA. The CDR3 length is 13 residues. V was trimmed by 5 bases and J by 11 bases, leaving 16 bases between them. The CDR3 loop reads CASSPGPTGTQHF. The DNA of the CDR3 is TGTGCCAGCAGCCCCGGCCCCACGGGGACCCAGCATTTT. Drawing the rest from reference TRBV7-3 and TRBJ1-5, the complete variable domain is GAGVSQTPSNKVTEKGKYVELRCDPISGHTALYWYRQSLGQGPEFLIYFQGTGAADDSGLPNDRFFAVRPEGSVSTLKIQRTERGDSAVYLCASSPGPTGTQHFGDGTRLSIL.

This chain connects TRBV2 to TRBJ1-3; perhaps TRBD1 as D (6 bases). The V gene's germline CDR1 is SNHLY and CDR2 FYNNEI. This CDR3 has 16 amino acids. Trimming removed 4 bases at V and 4 bases at J, with 17 bases between. The CDR3 DNA follows: TGTGCCAGCAGTGTCGGTGGACAGTTTAGGGGAAACACCATATATTTT. Protein product: CASSVGGQFRGNTIYF.

CDR3 in DNA: TGTGCCAGCAGCCTAATCCGACAGGTGACTGAAGCTTTCTTT. Protein product: CASSLIRQVTEAFF. This sequence joins TRBV5-8 and TRBJ1-1, with a possible D match to TRBD1 (6 bases). This CDR3 comprises 14 residues. The V end was cut by 4 bases, the J end by 5 bases, with 15 bases between. The V gene's germline CDR1 is SGHTS and CDR2 YDEGEE.

The chain employs TRBV18 and TRBJ1-6; 10 nucleotides line up with TRBD1. CDR3 length equals 16 residues. Germline V gives CDR1 KGHSH, CDR2 LQKENI. Trimming took 3 bases from V and 9 from J; bases not matched to a gene: 8. DNA for the CDR3: TGTGCCAGCTCACCTACAGCAGGACAGGGGGGTTCACCCCTCCACTTT. Translating it yields CASSPTAGQGGSPLHF.

This clone was counted a single time. The V and J genes are TRBV6-5 and TRBJ2-1; 10 positions agree with TRBD1. The CDR3 covers 15 residues. Trimming took 7 bases from V and 6 from J; bases not matched to a gene: 9. The germline CDR1 and CDR2 sequences are MNHEY and SVGAGI. Here the CDR3 DNA reads TGTGCCAGCACGTTTCTAGGGACAGGGGTCAATGAGCAGTTCTTC. This gives the protein CASTFLGTGVNEQFF.

Notes on this clone: The same CDR3 can be traced to other DNA sequences in this sample. The chain couples TRBV7-9 to TRBJ1-4, with 7 bases identical to TRBD1. Germline V CDR1 and CDR2: SEHNR, FQNEAQ (reference sequence). CDR3 length equals 15 residues. Germline trimming cut 4 bases from V and 3 bases from J; bases unmatched to any gene: 5. The CDR3 sequence: CASSSRGQSNEKLFF. CDR3 DNA: TGTGCCAGCAGCTCTAGGGGACAGTCTAATGAAAAACTGTTTTTT. Using reference TRBV7-9 and TRBJ1-4 for the parts outside the CDR3, the full variable domain is DTGVSQNPRHKITKRGQNVTFRCDPISEHNRLYWYRQTLGQGPEFLTYFQNEAQLEKSRLLSDRFSAERPKGSFSTLEIQRTEQGDSAMYLCASSSRGQSNEKLFFGSGTQLSVL.

This rearrangement joins TRBV3-1 (or the pseudogene TRBV3-2) to TRBJ2-3; 12 bases are a match to TRBD2. The germline CDR1 and CDR2 sequences are LGHDT and YNNKEL (reference sequence). CDR3 length: 14 residues. Losses at the gene ends were 8 bases for V and 4 bases for J; bases not matched to a gene: 4. CDR3 sequence reads: CASRPSGGADTQYF. The CDR3 DNA is TGTGCCAGCCGTCCTAGCGGGGGGGCAGATACGCAGTATTTT.

The chain employs TRBV7-2 and TRBJ2-3, with a weak D call TRBD1 (6 bases). The ends were cut back, 2 bases at V and 2 bases at J, with 11 bases in the middle. This CDR3 is built from 15 residues. Germline V gene lookup returns CDR1 SGHTA and CDR2 FQGNSA. Written as DNA, the CDR3 is TGTGCCAGCAGCTTATTACAGGGTTACACAGATACGCAGTATTTT. Its translation is CASSLLQGYTDTQYF.

This clone was found a few times. The CDR3 is CASSVGTGGAGYTF. The CDR3 DNA sequence: TGTGCCAGCAGCGTAGGGACAGGGGGCGCTGGCTACACCTTC. The chain uses TRBV9 and TRBJ1-2; 11 bases match TRBD1. Looked up from germline, CDR1 is SGDLS and CDR2 is YYNGEE. J was trimmed by 7 bases and V by 0 bases; bases with no gene match: 2. This CDR3 contains 14 residues. The whole variable domain, filled in from reference TRBV9 and TRBJ1-2, reads DSGVTQTPKHLITATGQRVTLRCSPRSGDLSVYWYQQSLDQGLQFLIQYYNGEERAKGNILERFSAQQFPDLHSELNLSSLELGDSALYFCASSVGTGGAGYTFGSGTRLTVV.

The count of this clone is one. This chain uses TRBV19 with TRBJ1-2; TRBD1 aligns across 8 bases. The trim removed 8 bases at V and 5 bases at J, leaving 4 bases unmatched. The CDR3 extends over 12 amino acids. The V gene's germline CDR1 is LNHDA and CDR2 SQIVND (reference sequence). CDR3 DNA: TGTGCCAGTTCGCGACAGGGGTATGGCTACACCTTC. The encoded protein is CASSRQGYGYTF.

This clone was seen a single time. This chain links TRBV10-2 with TRBJ1-3, with a tentative D call TRBD1 (6 bases). Germline V lookup: CDR1 WSHSY, CDR2 SAAADI. This CDR3 region has 16 residues. The V gene lost 3 bases and the J gene lost 6 bases, with 18 bases spanning the gap. The CDR3 nucleotides are TGCGCCAGCAGTGACCCCGACAGGACACGGGTAAACACCATATATTTT. Its translation: CASSDPDRTRVNTIYF.

The rearrangement links TRBV7-2 to TRBJ2-3; 12 nucleotides match TRBD2. From germline, CDR1 is SGHTA and CDR2 FQGNSA. V dropped 6 bases and J dropped 6; count of bases not matched to a gene: 7. The CDR3 sequence is 15 residues long. CDR3 DNA: TGTGCCAGCAGGGTGACTAGCGGGGGATCGGATACGCAGTATTTT. Protein: CASRVTSGGSDTQYF.

The rearrangement uses TRBV10-1 and TRBJ2-1, with 9 nucleotides matching TRBD1. The CDR3 is 16 residues long. Trimming took 3 bases from V and 4 from J; bases not matched to a gene: 7. The V gene's germline CDR1 is WNHNN and CDR2 SYGVQD (reference sequence). As DNA, the CDR3 is TGCGCCAGCAGTGATTTGGGACAGGGTATGTACAATGAGCAGTTCTTC. It is translated as CASSDLGQGMYNEQFF.

The chain recombines TRBV2 with TRBJ2-3, with D perhaps matching TRBD2 (6 bases). From germline, CDR1 is SNHLY and CDR2 FYNNEI. This CDR3 spans 14 amino acids. Trimming shortened V by 8 bases and J by 5 bases, and 17 bases separated the two germline ends. For the CDR3, the DNA is TGTGCCAGCCGGGATGGGGGGAAGGGAGATACGCAGTATTTT. Translation: CASRDGGKGDTQYF.

This clone was found a few times. The chain employs TRBV5-1 and TRBJ2-5; 7 bases map to TRBD1. Germline CDR1 and CDR2: SGHRS and YFSETQ. The CDR3 runs to 14 residues. V lost 0 bases and J lost 1; bases outside the gene matches: 0. The CDR3 spells CASSLGDSQETQYF. For the CDR3, the DNA is TGCGCCAGCAGCTTGGGGGACAGCCAAGAGACCCAGTACTTC.

The chain couples TRBV6-2 or TRBV6-3 to TRBJ2-1; 14 nucleotides agree with TRBD2. Per germline, CDR1 MNHEY and CDR2 SVGEGT. The V gene end was trimmed by 5 bases and the J gene end by 9 bases; junction bases not matched to a gene: 12. CDR3 length equals 17 residues. Here the CDR3 DNA reads TGTGCCAGCAGTGGGACTAGCGGGGGTTTTTTGCCTGTTGAGCAGTTCTTC. It codes for CASSGTSGGFLPVEQFF.